The present T cell receptor beta chain was sequenced within a study of identical twins. The CDR3 is 18 residues long. V was cut by 1 base and J by 0 bases, with 16 bases left in between. Per germline, CDR1 SGHAT and CDR2 FQDESV (reference sequence). In this sample, this clonotype turned up many times. MiXCR was run by TCRdb on the 5' RACE reads, yielding one entry per CDR3 protein. The sample carries some 240,000 distinct CDR3 sequences, about 8% recorded once. This sample was shared with a second study, whose subject was yellow fever vaccine responses in identical twins.

The clonotype comes from a woman between 18 and 30 years old in good health. Specimen: CD8+ T cells sorted from blood. V and J are TRBV11-1 and TRBJ2-1; the D gene is possibly TRBD2 (5 bases). CDR3 sequence reads: CASSLEVGVLASYNEQFF. The CDR3, as DNA: TGTGCCAGCAGCTTAGAAGTCGGGGTCCTGGCCTCCTACAATGAGCAGTTCTTC.